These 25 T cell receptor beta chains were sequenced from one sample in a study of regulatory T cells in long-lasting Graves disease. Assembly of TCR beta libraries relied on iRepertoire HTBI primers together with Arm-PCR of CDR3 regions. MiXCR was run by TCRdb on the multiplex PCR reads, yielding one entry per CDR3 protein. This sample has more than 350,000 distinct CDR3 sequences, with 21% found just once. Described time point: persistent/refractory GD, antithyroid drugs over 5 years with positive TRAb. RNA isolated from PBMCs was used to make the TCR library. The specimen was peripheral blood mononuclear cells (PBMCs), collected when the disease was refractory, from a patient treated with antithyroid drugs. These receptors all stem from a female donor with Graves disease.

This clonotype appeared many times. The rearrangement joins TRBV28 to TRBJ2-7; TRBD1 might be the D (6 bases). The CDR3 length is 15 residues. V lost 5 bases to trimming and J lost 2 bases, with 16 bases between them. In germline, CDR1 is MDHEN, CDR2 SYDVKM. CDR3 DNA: TGTGCCAGCAGTCGCACCCGGGACATCCCCTACGAGCAGTACTTC. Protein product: CASSRTRDIPYEQYF.

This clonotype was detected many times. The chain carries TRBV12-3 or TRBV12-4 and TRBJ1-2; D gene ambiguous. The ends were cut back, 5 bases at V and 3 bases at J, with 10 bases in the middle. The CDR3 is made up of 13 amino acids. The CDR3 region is CASSATVYYGYTF. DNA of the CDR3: TGTGCCAGCAGTGCTACAGTCTACTATGGCTACACCTTC.

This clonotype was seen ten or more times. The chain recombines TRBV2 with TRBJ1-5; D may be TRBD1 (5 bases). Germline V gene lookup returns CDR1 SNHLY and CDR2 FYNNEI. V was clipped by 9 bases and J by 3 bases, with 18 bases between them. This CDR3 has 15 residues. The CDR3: CASQPGTAFNQPQHF. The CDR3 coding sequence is TGTGCCAGTCAGCCCGGGACGGCCTTCAATCAGCCCCAGCATTTT.

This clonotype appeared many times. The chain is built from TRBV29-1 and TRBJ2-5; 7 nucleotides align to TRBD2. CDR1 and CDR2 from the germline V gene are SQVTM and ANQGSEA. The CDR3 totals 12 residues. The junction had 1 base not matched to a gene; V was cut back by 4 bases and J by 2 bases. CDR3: CSVGAGQETQYF. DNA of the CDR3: TGCAGCGTTGGAGCGGGGCAAGAGACCCAGTACTTC.

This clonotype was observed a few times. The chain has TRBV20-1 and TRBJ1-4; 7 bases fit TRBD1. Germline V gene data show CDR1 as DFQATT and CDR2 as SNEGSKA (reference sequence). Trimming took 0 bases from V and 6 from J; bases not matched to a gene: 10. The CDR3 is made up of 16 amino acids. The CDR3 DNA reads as TGCAGTGCTAGAGATCTTACAGGGGAGACGGATGAAAAACTGTTTTTT. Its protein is CSARDLTGETDEKLFF.

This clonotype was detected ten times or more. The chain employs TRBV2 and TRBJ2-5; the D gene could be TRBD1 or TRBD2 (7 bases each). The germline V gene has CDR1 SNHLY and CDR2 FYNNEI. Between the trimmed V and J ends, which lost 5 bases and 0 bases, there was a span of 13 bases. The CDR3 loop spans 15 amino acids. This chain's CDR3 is CASSMQGGDQETQYF. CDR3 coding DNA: TGTGCCAGCAGTATGCAGGGGGGGGACCAAGAGACCCAGTACTTC.

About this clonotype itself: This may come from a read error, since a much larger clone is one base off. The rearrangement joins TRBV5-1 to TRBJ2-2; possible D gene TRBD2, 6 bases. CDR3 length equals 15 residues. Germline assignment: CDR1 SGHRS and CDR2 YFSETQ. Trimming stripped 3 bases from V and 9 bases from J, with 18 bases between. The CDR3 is CASSSTFLEGRELFF. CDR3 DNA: TGCGCCAGCAGCTCCACCTTTTTGGAGGGCCGGGAGCTGTTTTTT.

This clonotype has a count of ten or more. CDR3 nucleotide sequence: TGTGCCAGCAGTGATGGGACTAGCGGGAGCCACGAGCAGTACTTC. It specifies CASSDGTSGSHEQYF. The chain has TRBV27 and TRBJ2-7, with 14 bases aligning to TRBD2. The CDR3 consists of 15 residues. V trimming: 5 bases; J trimming: 5 bases; junction bases outside the gene matches: 5. Germline-derived CDR1 and CDR2 are MNHEY and SMNVEV (reference sequence).

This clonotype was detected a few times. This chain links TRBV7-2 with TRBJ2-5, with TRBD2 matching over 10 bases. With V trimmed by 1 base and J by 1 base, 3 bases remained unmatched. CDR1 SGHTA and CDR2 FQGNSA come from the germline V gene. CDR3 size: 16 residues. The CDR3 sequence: CASSLGPSGGQETQYF. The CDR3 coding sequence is TGTGCCAGCAGCTTAGGTCCTAGCGGGGGCCAAGAGACCCAGTACTTC.

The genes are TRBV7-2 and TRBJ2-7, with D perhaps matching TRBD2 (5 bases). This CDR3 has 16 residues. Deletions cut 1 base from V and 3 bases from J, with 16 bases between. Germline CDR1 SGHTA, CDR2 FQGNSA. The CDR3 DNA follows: TGTGCCAGCAGCTTAGTGGCGTACGGGAACCACTACGAGCAGTACTTC. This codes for CASSLVAYGNHYEQYF.

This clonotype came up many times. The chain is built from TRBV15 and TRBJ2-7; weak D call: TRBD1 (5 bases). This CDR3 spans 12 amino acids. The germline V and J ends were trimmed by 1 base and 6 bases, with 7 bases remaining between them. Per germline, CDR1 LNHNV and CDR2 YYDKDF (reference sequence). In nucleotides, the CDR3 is TGTGCCACCAGCAGAGTTAGGGGCGAGCAGTACTTC. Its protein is CATSRVRGEQYF.

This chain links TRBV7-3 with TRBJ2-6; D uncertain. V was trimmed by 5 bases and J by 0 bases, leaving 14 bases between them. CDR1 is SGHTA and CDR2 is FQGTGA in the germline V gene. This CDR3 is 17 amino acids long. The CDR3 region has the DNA TGTGCCAGCAGCCCTATTGGCCCCAGCTCTGGGGCCAACGTCCTGACTTTC. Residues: CASSPIGPSSGANVLTF.

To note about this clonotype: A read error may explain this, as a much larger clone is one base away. CDR3 sequence: CASIKESPESTLDGYTF. The CDR3 DNA sequence: TGTGCCAGCATTAAGGAGTCGCCAGAGTCGACCCTAGACGGCTACACCTTC. V usage is TRBV2 and J usage is TRBJ1-2; no clear D gene. Trimming took off 7 bases at V and 8 bases at J, with 29 bases between the two ends. From germline, CDR1 is SNHLY and CDR2 FYNNEI. CDR3 length: 17 residues.

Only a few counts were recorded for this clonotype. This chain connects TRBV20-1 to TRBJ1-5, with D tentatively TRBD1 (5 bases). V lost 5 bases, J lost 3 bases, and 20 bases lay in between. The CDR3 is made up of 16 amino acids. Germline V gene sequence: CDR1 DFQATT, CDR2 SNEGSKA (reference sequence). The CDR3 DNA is TGCAGTGCTCAGCCCCCGGGGCAGGTGTACAATCAGCCCCAGCATTTT. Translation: CSAQPPGQVYNQPQHF.

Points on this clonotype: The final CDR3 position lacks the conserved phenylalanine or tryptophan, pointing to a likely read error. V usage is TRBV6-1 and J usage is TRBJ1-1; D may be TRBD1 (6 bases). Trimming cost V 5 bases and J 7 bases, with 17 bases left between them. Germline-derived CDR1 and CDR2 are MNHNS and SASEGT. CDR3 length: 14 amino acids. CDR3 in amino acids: CASSLGGGRGEAFS. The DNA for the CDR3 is TGTGCCAGCAGTCTCGGGGGCGGCAGGGGTGAAGCTTTCTCT.

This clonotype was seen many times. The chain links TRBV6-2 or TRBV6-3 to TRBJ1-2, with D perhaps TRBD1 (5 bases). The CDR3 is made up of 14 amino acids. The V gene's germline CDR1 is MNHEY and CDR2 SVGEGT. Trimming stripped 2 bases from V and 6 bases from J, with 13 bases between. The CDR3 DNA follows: TGTGCCAGCAGTTACAGGGGCGACGGCGATGGCTACACCTTC. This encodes CASSYRGDGDGYTF.

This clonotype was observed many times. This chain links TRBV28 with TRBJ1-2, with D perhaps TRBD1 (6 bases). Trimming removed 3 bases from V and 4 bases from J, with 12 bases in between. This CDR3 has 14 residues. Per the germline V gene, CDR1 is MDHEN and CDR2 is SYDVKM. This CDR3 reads CASSFGRGSYGYTF. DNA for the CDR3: TGTGCCAGCAGTTTTGGCAGGGGAAGCTATGGCTACACCTTC.

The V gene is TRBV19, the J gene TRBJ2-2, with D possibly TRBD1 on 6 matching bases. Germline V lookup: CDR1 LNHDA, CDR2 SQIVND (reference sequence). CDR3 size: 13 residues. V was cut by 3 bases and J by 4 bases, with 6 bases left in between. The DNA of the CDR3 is TGTGCCAGTAGTATCAGGGGCACCGGGGAGCTGTTTTTT. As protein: CASSIRGTGELFF.

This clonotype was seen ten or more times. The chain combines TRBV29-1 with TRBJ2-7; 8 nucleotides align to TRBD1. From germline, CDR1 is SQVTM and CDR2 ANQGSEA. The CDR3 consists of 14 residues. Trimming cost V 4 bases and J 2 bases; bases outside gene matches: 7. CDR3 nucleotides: TGCAGCGTTGGGATGCGGACAGGGACCTACGAGCAGTACTTC. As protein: CSVGMRTGTYEQYF.

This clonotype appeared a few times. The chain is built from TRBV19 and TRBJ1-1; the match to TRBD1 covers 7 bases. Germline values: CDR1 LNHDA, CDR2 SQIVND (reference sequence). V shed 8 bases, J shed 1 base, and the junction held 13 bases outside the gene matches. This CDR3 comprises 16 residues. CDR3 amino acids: CASRPLSGTENTEAFF. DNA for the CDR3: TGTGCCAGTCGGCCCCTCTCCGGGACAGAGAACACTGAAGCTTTCTTT.

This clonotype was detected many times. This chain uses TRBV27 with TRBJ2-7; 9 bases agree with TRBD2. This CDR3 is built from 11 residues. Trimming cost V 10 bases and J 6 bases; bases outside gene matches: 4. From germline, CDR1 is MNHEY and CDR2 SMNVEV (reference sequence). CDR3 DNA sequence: TGTGCCACCGCGGGAGGGGCCGAGCAGTACTTC. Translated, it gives CATAGGAEQYF.

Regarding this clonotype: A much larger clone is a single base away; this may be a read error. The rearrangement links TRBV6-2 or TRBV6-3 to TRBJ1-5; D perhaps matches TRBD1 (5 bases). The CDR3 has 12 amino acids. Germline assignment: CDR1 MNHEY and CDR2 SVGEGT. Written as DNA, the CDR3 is TGTGCCAGCAGTGTAGACAGTCAGCCCCTGCATTTT. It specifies CASSVDSQPLHF.

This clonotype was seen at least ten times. The CDR3 loop reads CASSSVVLGTSREQYF. DNA of the CDR3: TGTGCCAGCAGTAGTGTAGTATTAGGGACTAGCCGCGAGCAGTACTTC. V is TRBV28 and J is TRBJ2-7; 9 bases fit TRBD2. The CDR3 is 16 amino acids. Germline trimming cut 5 bases from V and 6 bases from J; bases unmatched to any gene: 14. Germline CDR1 reads MDHEN; CDR2 reads SYDVKM.

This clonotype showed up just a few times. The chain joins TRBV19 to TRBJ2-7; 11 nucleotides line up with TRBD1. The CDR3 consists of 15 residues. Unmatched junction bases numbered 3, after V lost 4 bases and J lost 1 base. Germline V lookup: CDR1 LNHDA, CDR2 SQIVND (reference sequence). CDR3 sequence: CASSSRDRGSYEQYF. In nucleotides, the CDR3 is TGTGCCAGTAGTAGCCGGGACAGGGGGTCCTACGAGCAGTACTTC.

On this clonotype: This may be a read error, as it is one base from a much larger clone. The CDR3 nucleotides are TGTGCCAGCAGCTTAGACTGGACCGGGGAGCTGTTTTTT. This encodes CASSLDWTGELFF. V and J are TRBV5-4 and TRBJ2-2; D not resolved. V dropped 2 bases and J dropped 5 bases, with 7 bases sitting between them. Germline V lookup: CDR1 SGHNT, CDR2 YYREEE (reference sequence). CDR3 length: 13 residues.